This T cell receptor (beta chain) appears in the sequencing data of a study of blood T cell repertoires in COVID-19. Clones were read by immunoSEQ multiplex PCR, and TCRdb kept only the in-frame ones, dropping some. The profile shows 200,000 to 250,000 clones, around 90% of them singletons. The V and J ends lost 6 bases and 6 bases, in that order; junction bases with no gene match: 2. The CDR3 length is 14 residues. Per the germline V gene, CDR1 is MNHEY and CDR2 is SMNVEV (reference sequence). The chain employs TRBV27 and TRBJ2-7; 16 nucleotides agree with TRBD2. Sequences were obtained from PBMCs or T cells enriched from blood (not recorded which). This TCR was recovered from a woman in her forties or fifties who had recovered from COVID-19. The CDR3 bases are TGTGCCAGCAGGGGGACTAGCGGGAGGGGCGAGCAGTACTTC. Amino acid sequence: CASRGTSGRGEQYF.